Each of the 16 T cell receptor beta chains below was sequenced from the same sample in a study of response to subunit inactivated influenza vaccine. TCRdb reprocessed the RT-PCR reads with MiXCR, giving one entry per CDR3 protein. The sample includes under 850,000 distinct CDR3 sequences, 15% to 20% of them seen just once. The source material was PBMCs from blood, sampled 5 to 6 days after vaccination. Source of these receptors: a man aged 45-65 years who received an inactivated influenza vaccine.

The chain carries TRBV7-8 and TRBJ2-1, with 8 nucleotides matching TRBD1. CDR3 length: 15 residues. The germline CDR1 and CDR2 sequences are SGHVS and FQNEAQ. V was pared by 5 bases and J by 5 bases, with 8 bases of the junction left unmatched. The CDR3 reads CASSTSRTGHNEQFF. The CDR3 coding sequence is TGTGCCAGCAGCACCAGTAGGACAGGGCACAATGAGCAGTTCTTC.

This clonotype appeared a few times. V usage is TRBV12-3 or TRBV12-4 and J usage is TRBJ2-5; 8 bases are shared with TRBD1. The trim removed 6 bases at V and 2 bases at J, leaving 8 bases unmatched. This CDR3 has 15 amino acids. This CDR3 is CASSTGQGDQETQYF. Here the CDR3 DNA reads TGTGCCAGCAGCACCGGACAGGGTGATCAAGAGACCCAGTACTTC.

A few counts support this clonotype. The chain uses TRBV6-1 and TRBJ2-7; 7 bases align to TRBD1. The V and J ends lost 8 bases and 7 bases, in that order; junction bases with no gene match: 14. Per germline, CDR1 MNHNS and CDR2 SASEGT. This CDR3 is 14 amino acids long. CDR3 protein: CASGETQGSGEQYF. CDR3 sequence (DNA): TGTGCCAGCGGAGAGACACAGGGGTCGGGGGAGCAGTACTTC.

This clonotype appeared many times. V usage is TRBV5-1 and J usage is TRBJ2-7; TRBD1 aligns across 9 bases. Germline V gene data show CDR1 as SGHRS and CDR2 as YFSETQ. The CDR3 contains 14 residues. V gave up 4 bases and J gave up 4 bases; unmatched junction bases: 6. CDR3 sequence: CASSLLDRGYEQYF. For the CDR3, the DNA is TGCGCCAGCAGCCTGCTGGACAGGGGTTACGAGCAGTACTTC.

This chain links TRBV5-1 with TRBJ2-5, with 8 bases identical to TRBD1. CDR3 length: 15 residues. CDR1 and CDR2 (germline): SGHRS, YFSETQ. Germline trimming cut 4 bases from V and 6 bases from J; bases unmatched to any gene: 11. For the CDR3, the DNA is TGCGCCAGCAGCACTTGGGGACAGGCTATGCAGACCCAGTACTTC. This sequence encodes CASSTWGQAMQTQYF.

The rearrangement uses TRBV20-1 and TRBJ2-3; D remains unclear. CDR1 and CDR2 from the germline V gene are DFQATT and SNEGSKA (reference sequence). The CDR3 has 16 amino acids. Trimming stripped 4 bases from V and 1 base from J, with 18 bases between. CDR3 in DNA: TGCAGTGCTATTGCCCCCTGGGCTCCCGGCACAGATACGCAGTATTTT. It codes for CSAIAPWAPGTDTQYF.

This clonotype was picked up a small number of times. This CDR3 is CASSRGRFNEQFF. The CDR3 nucleotides read TGTGCCAGCAGCCGCGGGAGATTCAATGAGCAGTTCTTC. The V gene is TRBV11-3, the J gene TRBJ2-1; the match to TRBD2 covers 7 bases. The germline gives CDR1 SGHNT, CDR2 YENEEA. The CDR3 consists of 13 residues. The trim removed 5 bases at V and 6 bases at J, leaving 4 bases unmatched.

The J gene is TRBJ2-3, the V gene TRBV5-4; TRBD2 aligns across 7 bases. J was trimmed by 2 bases and V by 8 bases; bases with no gene match: 14. Germline lookup yields CDR1 SGHNT and CDR2 YYREEE (reference sequence). The CDR3 extends over 16 amino acids. For the CDR3, the DNA is TGTGCCAGGGACCCGGCATGGCGGGGGACCACAGATACGCAGTATTTT. It translates to CARDPAWRGTTDTQYF. Full variable domain (rest looked up from reference TRBV5-4 and TRBJ2-3): ETGVTQSPTHLIKTRGQQVTLRCSSQSGHNTVSWYQQALGQGPQFIFQYYREEENGRGNFPPRFSGLQFPNYSSELNVNALELDDSALYLCARDPAWRGTTDTQYFGPGTRLTVL.

This clonotype was detected only a few times. The chain is built from TRBV12-3 or TRBV12-4 and TRBJ1-2; a possible D gene is TRBD1 (6 bases). Trimming cost V 6 bases and J 4 bases, with 9 bases left between them. The CDR3 runs to 12 residues. The CDR3 protein is CASSRQVYGYTF. Here the CDR3 DNA reads TGTGCCAGCAGCCGACAGGTCTATGGCTACACCTTC.

This clonotype showed up just a few times. The chain recombines TRBV7-9 with TRBJ2-3; TRBD2 might be the D (6 bases). CDR3 size: 13 residues. In germline, CDR1 is SEHNR, CDR2 FQNEAQ (reference sequence). V shed 3 bases and J shed 4 bases, with 8 bases lying between them. The CDR3 is CASSFLAPDTQYF. CDR3 nucleotide sequence: TGTGCCAGCAGCTTTCTAGCGCCAGATACGCAGTATTTT.

The DNA of the CDR3 is TGTGCCAGCAGTAGTTACGGGGCTCATGGCTACACCTTC. This gives the protein CASSSYGAHGYTF. This rearrangement joins TRBV25-1 to TRBJ1-2, with TRBD1 as a possible D gene (5 bases). Trimming left V 5 bases short and J 6 bases short, with 13 bases between. This CDR3 contains 13 residues. Germline assignment: CDR1 MGHDK and CDR2 SYGVNS.

This clonotype was recorded many times. The chain couples TRBV6-1 to TRBJ1-1, with TRBD1 matching 10 bases. CDR3 length equals 15 residues. The germline gives CDR1 MNHNS, CDR2 SASEGT. The trim removed 6 bases at V and 3 bases at J, leaving 7 bases unmatched. CDR3: CASRRQGARDTEAFF. For the CDR3, the DNA is TGTGCCAGCAGGCGACAGGGGGCGAGGGACACTGAAGCTTTCTTT.

The chain couples TRBV20-1 to TRBJ1-5, with 9 bases matching TRBD1. Looked up from germline, CDR1 is DFQATT and CDR2 is SNEGSKA (reference sequence). The ends lost 6 bases at V and 5 bases at J; junction bases unmatched: 8. The CDR3 has 14 amino acids. CDR3 DNA: TGCAGTGCAGGAACCGGGACAGGGTATCAGCCCCAGCATTTT. Its translation is CSAGTGTGYQPQHF.

This clonotype turned up a few times. The chain has TRBV20-1 and TRBJ2-6; tentatively, D is TRBD1 (5 bases). Germline-derived CDR1 and CDR2 are DFQATT and SNEGSKA (reference sequence). The ends were cut back, 2 bases at V and 2 bases at J, with 7 bases in the middle. The CDR3 runs 14 residues. DNA of the CDR3: TGCAGTGCTAGAAAAGGGGCTGGGGCCAACGTCCTGACTTTC. Encoded protein: CSARKGAGANVLTF.

This clonotype was found a few times. The chain's CDR3 is CASSGQGAGSNQPQHF. In DNA, the CDR3 is TGTGCCAGTAGTGGGCAGGGGGCGGGAAGCAATCAGCCCCAGCATTTT. The V and J genes are TRBV19 and TRBJ1-5, with 8 positions matching TRBD1. This CDR3 contains 16 residues. Trimming at V came to 5 bases and at J to 1 base, leaving 7 bases not matched to a gene. Looked up from germline, CDR1 is LNHDA and CDR2 is SQIVND (reference sequence).

The chain joins TRBV12-3 or TRBV12-4 to TRBJ1-1; the D is unclear. Trimming removed 0 bases at V and 4 bases at J, with 9 bases between. The CDR3 is made up of 14 amino acids. The CDR3 region has the DNA TGTGCCAGCAGTTTAGCCCACGGAAGCACTGAAGCTTTCTTT. Residues: CASSLAHGSTEAFF.